Below, one TCR beta chain is given with its context. Its antigen is as yet unknown. Second doses that came at about 4 or about 12 weeks were put together. Here immunoSEQ multiplex PCR was the method, and the copy in TCRdb shows in-frame clones only, minus some. The sample comprises approximately 140,000 clones, 85% to 90% of which are singletons, and 1.5% to 2% rests with the top ten. The data derive from a study of T cell responses to AZD1222 COVID-19 vaccine. CDR3 length: 12 residues. V was cut by 1 base and J by 7 bases, with 3 bases left in between. Germline V gene lookup returns CDR1 KGHDR and CDR2 SFDVKD. Findings of the study overall: Most donors were white British and more were female, and clonal diversity was possibly underestimated.

This material consisted of peripheral blood, taken 28 days after the second AZD1222 dose. The source of this sequence is an adult who received the AZD1222 COVID-19 vaccine. The V and J genes are TRBV24-1 and TRBJ2-2; no reliable D call. The CDR3 region has the DNA TGTGCCACCAGTGATTTCGTCGGGGAGCTGTTTTTT. Its protein is CATSDFVGELFF.